This TCR beta chain was obtained from a study of metastatic and nonmetastatic thyroid tumors. This clone has a count of ten or more. Nobody among the patients had been given any treatment before thyroid surgery. MiXCR was used by TCRdb to re-call the PCR reads. The table lists about 82,000 clones, around 12% of them singletons. The CDR3 is 13 residues long. Trimming left V 0 bases short and J 8 bases short, with 11 bases between. The germline gives CDR1 SGHRS, CDR2 YFSETQ. The TCR sequence derives from a female donor with papillary thyroid cancer or a benign thyroid nodule (not recorded which). Some clones in this sample may be carry-over from other donors' samples. The sample taken for sequencing was tumor tissue. The J gene is TRBJ1-1, the V gene TRBV5-1; no definite D call. CDR3 sequence reads: CASSLAGGPEAFF. The CDR3 bases are TGCGCCAGCAGCTTGGCAGGAGGGCCCGAAGCTTTCTTT.